This T cell receptor beta chain comes out of a study of cytomegalovirus exposure and HLA in healthy donors. Study-wide findings and caveats: Presence/absence analyses supposed approximately even sequencing depth among donors.

As regards this clone: What it binds is unknown.

The study ran its PCR with 60 Vbeta and 13 Jbeta primers. The repertoire was sequenced with immunoSEQ multiplex PCR; TCRdb's copy has only in-frame clones and lacks some. The sample has 200,000 or so clones; about 83% are singletons. Germline V gene lookup returns CDR1 SQVTM and CDR2 ANQGSEA. CDR3 length: 14 amino acids. V lost 4 bases, J lost 6 bases, and 18 bases lay in between. The rearrangement links TRBV29-1 to TRBJ1-1, with a tentative D call TRBD1 (5 bases). The receptor was isolated from a woman in her 30s in good health and CMV-seropositive. The sequenced material came from PBMCs. For the CDR3, the DNA is TGCAGCGTTGTCGGAGGGGACCAGAGGGCTGAAGCTTTCTTT. Translating it yields CSVVGGDQRAEAFF.